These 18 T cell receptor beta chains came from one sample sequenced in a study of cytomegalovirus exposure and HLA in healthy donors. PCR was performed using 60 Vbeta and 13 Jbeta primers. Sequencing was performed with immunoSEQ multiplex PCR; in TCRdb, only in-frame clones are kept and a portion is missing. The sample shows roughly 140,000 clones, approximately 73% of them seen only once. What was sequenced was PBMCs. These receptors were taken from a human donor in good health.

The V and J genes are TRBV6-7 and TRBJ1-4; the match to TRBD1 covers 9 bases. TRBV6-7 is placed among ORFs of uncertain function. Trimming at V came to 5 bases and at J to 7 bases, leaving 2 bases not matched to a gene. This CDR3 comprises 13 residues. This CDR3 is CASSRDRVEKLFF. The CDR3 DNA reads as TGTGCCAGCAGTCGGGACAGGGTTGAAAAACTGTTTTTT.

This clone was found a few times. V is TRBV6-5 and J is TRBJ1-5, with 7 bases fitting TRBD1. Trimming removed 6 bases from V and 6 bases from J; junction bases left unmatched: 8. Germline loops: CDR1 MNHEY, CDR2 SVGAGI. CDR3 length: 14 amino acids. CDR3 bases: TGTGCCAGCAGCCAAACAGGGGTGAGTCAGCCCCAGCATTTT. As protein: CASSQTGVSQPQHF.

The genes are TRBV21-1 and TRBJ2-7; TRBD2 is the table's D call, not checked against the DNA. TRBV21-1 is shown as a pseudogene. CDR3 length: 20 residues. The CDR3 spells CASSMGGYEGPTLKGCEQYF. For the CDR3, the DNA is TGTGCCAGCAGCATGGGGGGGTATGAGGGACCGACTTTAAAGGGGTGTGAGCAGTACTTC.

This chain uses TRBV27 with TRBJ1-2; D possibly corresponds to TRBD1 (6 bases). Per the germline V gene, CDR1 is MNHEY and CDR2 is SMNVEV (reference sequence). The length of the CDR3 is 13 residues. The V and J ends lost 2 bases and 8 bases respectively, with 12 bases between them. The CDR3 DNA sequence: TGTGCCAGCAGTTTAATACAGGGAGGGGGCTACACCTTC. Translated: CASSLIQGGGYTF.

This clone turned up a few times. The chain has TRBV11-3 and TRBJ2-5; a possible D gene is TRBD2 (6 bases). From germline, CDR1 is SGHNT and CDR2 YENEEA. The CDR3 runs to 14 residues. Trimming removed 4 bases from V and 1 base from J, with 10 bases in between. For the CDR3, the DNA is TGTGCCAGCAGCTCCGGCGGGGCCCAAGAGACCCAGTACTTC. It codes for CASSSGGAQETQYF.

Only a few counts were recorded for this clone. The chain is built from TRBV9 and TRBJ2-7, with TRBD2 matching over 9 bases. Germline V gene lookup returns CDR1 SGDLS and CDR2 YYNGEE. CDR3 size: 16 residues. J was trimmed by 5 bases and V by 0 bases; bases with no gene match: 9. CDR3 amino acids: CASSVGMTSGNNEQYF. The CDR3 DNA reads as TGTGCCAGCAGCGTAGGAATGACTAGCGGTAACAACGAGCAGTACTTC.

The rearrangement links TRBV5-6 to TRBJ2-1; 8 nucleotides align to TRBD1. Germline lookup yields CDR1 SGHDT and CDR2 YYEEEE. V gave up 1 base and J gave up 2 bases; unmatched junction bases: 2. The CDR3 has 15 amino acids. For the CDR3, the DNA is TGTGCCAGCAGCTTGCGGGACAGGCCCTACAATGAGCAGTTCTTC. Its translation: CASSLRDRPYNEQFF.

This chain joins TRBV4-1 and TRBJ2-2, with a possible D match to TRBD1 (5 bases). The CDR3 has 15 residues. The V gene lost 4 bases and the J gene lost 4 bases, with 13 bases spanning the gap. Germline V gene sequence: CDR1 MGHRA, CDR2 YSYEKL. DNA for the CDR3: TGCGCCAGCAGCCGACAAAGACAGAGCACCGGGGAGCTGTTTTTT. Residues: CASSRQRQSTGELFF.

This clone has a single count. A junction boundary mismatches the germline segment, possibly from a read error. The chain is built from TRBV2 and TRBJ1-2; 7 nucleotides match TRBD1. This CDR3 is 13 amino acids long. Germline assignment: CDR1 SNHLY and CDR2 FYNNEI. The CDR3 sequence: CASRGRLRTGKVF. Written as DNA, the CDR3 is TGTGCCAGCAGGGGTCGGTTGAGGACAGGAAAAGTCTTC.

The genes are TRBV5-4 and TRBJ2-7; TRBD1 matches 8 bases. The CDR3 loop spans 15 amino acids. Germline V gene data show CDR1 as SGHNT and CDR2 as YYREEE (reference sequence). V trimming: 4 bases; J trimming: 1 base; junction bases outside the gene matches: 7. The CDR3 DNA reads TGTGCCAGCAGCACAGGACAGGGCCCATCCTACGAGCAGTACTTC. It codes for CASSTGQGPSYEQYF.

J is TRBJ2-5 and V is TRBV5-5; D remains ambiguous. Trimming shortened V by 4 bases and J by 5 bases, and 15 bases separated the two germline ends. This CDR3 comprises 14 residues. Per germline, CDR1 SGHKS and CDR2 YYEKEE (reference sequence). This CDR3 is CASSPQTNLETQYF. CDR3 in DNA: TGTGCCAGCAGCCCACAAACTAATCTGGAGACCCAGTACTTC.

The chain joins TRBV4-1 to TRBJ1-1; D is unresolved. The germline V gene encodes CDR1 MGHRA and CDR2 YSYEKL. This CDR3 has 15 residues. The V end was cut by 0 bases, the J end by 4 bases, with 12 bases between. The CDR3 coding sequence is TGCGCCAGCAGCCAAGACCGGAGTCGCGGCACTGAAGCTTTCTTT. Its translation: CASSQDRSRGTEAFF.

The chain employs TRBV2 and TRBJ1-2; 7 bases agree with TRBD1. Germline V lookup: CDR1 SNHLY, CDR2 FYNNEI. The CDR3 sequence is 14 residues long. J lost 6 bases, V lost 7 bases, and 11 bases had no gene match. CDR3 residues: CASTAAGGSDGYTF. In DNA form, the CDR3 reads TGTGCCAGCACCGCGGCAGGGGGAAGTGATGGCTACACCTTC.

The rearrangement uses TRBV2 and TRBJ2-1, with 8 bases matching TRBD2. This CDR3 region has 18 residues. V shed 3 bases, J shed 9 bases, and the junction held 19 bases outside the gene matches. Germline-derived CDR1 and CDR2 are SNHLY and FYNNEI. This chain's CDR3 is CASSDPGGGGWGVGEQFF. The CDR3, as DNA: TGTGCCAGCAGTGATCCGGGGGGGGGCGGATGGGGTGTCGGTGAGCAGTTCTTC.

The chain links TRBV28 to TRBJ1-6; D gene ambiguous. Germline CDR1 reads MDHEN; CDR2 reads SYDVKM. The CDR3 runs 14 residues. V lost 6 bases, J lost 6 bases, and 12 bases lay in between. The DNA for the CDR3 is TGTGCCAGCAGGGAACAAGACACTAATTCACCCCTCCACTTT. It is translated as CASREQDTNSPLHF.

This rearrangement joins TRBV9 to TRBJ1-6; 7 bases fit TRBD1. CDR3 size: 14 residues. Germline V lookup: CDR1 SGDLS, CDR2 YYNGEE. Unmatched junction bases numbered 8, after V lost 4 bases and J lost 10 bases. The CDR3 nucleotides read TGTGCCAGCAGCTCCGGGACAGTTTCCTCACCCCTCCACTTT. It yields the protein CASSSGTVSSPLHF.

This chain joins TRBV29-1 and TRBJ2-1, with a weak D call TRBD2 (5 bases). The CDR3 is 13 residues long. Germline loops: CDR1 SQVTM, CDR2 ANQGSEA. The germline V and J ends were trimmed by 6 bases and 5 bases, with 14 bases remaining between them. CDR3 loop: CSVVFGNHNEQFF. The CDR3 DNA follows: TGCAGCGTGGTCTTCGGGAACCACAATGAGCAGTTCTTC.

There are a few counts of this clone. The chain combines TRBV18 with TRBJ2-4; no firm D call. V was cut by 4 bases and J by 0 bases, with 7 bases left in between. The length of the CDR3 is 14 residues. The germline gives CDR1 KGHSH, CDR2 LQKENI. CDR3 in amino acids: CASSLDKAKNIQYF. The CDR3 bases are TGTGCCAGCTCACTCGACAAAGCCAAAAACATTCAGTACTTC.